A selection of T cell receptor beta chains follows, all from one sample in a study of T-cell reconstitution after alpha-beta-depleted transplantation in children. TCRdb redid the calling of the PCR reads with MiXCR, one entry per CDR3 protein. The data contain approximately 400,000 distinct CDR3 sequences, roughly 10% of them singletons. Sequenced material: PBMCs from the stem cell graft donor, taken from the stem cell graft. These receptors all come from a human donor who donated a stem cell graft to a child with acute myeloid leukemia. Each CDR3 is given with its conserved first and last residue. The order of the fields is clone size, J gene, V gene, D gene, CDR3 protein, CDR3 DNA. D genes are given only for firm matches. Size values are once, few and many counts, or a class for expanded clones, and some rows have none.

many	TRBJ1-1	TRBV6-1	.	CASSGRPNTEAFF	TGTGCCAGCAGTGGAAGGCCAAACACTGAAGCTTTCTTT
.	TRBJ2-5	TRBV12-3/TRBV12-4	TRBD2	CASSLRASGRMQETQYF	TGTGCCAGCAGTTTAAGGGCTAGCGGGAGGATGCAGGAGACCCAGTACTTC
many	TRBJ2-7	TRBV4-1	TRBD1	CASSQVYGDSSYEQYF	TGCGCCAGCAGCCAAGTATACGGGGACAGCTCCTACGAGCAGTACTTC
few	TRBJ2-7	TRBV21-1	.	CASSKAKWSYDSYEQYF	TGTGCCAGCAGCAAAGCGAAGTGGTCGTACGATAGTTACGAGCAGTACTTC
.	TRBJ1-4	TRBV4-1	.	CASSHNQGEDEKLFF	TGCGCCAGCAGCCATAATCAGGGAGAGGATGAAAAACTGTTTTTT
.	TRBJ2-2	TRBV12-3/TRBV12-4	.	CASRPPGATGELFF	TGTGCCAGCAGACCTCCAGGGGCCACCGGGGAGCTGTTTTTT
few	TRBJ1-1	TRBV7-2	.	CASSFRTSEQAFF	TGTGCCAGCAGCTTTCGTACAAGTGAGCAAGCTTTCTTT
.	TRBJ1-1	TRBV18	.	CASSPTRQRVNTEAFF	TGTGCCAGCTCACCGACCCGCCAGCGGGTGAACACTGAAGCTTTCTTT
many	TRBJ1-1	TRBV20-1	.	CSARGVRTEAFF	TGCAGTGCTAGAGGGGTTCGCACTGAAGCTTTCTTT
many	TRBJ2-5	TRBV5-5	.	CASKGLSSGQETQYF	TGTGCCAGCAAAGGCCTCTCCAGTGGCCAAGAGACCCAGTACTTC
.	TRBJ2-1	TRBV20-1	TRBD2	CSASRTSGGYEQFF	TGCAGTGCTAGTCGGACTAGCGGTGGTTATGAGCAGTTCTTC
.	TRBJ1-2	TRBV10-3	TRBD1	CAISGDRVWGGYTF	TGTGCCATCAGTGGCGACAGGGTTTGGGGTGGCTACACCTTC
.	TRBJ2-1	TRBV29-1	.	CSVEKGGGTNEQFF	TGCAGCGTTGAAAAGGGGGGGGGCACGAATGAGCAGTTCTTC
many	TRBJ1-2	TRBV20-1	TRBD1	CSAGTGGDYGYTF	TGCAGTGCTGGTACAGGGGGCGACTATGGCTACACCTTC
few	TRBJ1-5	TRBV5-6	.	CASSSDGGGNQPQHF	TGTGCCAGCAGCTCCGATGGGGGAGGCAATCAGCCCCAGCATTTT
few	TRBJ1-5	TRBV12-3/TRBV12-4	.	CASSLTQPNQPQHF	TGTGCCAGCAGTTTGACCCAGCCAAATCAGCCCCAGCATTTT
.	TRBJ2-2	TRBV3-1	.	CASSQERAGELFF	TGTGCCAGCAGCCAAGAAAGAGCCGGGGAGCTGTTTTTT